This T cell receptor beta chain was recovered during a study of cytomegalovirus exposure and HLA in healthy donors. Whole-study results and caveats: Beyond CMV serostatus, there was no information to go on about immune exposure. Per a later analysis, HLA-associated TCR beta chains showed more clonal expansion than other, equally common TCR beta chains. Productive rates of about 90% or about 30% were seen for most TCR beta V segments in an earlier analysis.

These donors counted as nominally healthy when sampled, but unrecorded immune exposures were likely. The PCR employed 60 Vbeta primers together with 13 Jbeta primers. The protocol was immunoSEQ multiplex PCR, while the TCRdb copy is restricted to in-frame clones and leaves out a portion. This table has under 130,000 clones, nearly 15% appearing once. About this clone itself: What it binds is unknown.

V was pared by 8 bases and J by 1 base, with 15 bases between. Germline values: CDR1 SEHNR, CDR2 FQNEAQ (reference sequence). The CDR3 consists of 15 residues. This TCR derives from a female donor in good health and CMV-seronegative. Sequenced material: PBMCs. This rearrangement joins TRBV7-9 to TRBJ1-3; D unclear. The chain's CDR3 is CASPLDGSSGNTIYF. The CDR3 DNA is TGTGCCAGCCCATTAGATGGGAGTTCTGGAAACACCATATATTTT.